Below are 15 T cell receptor beta chains sequenced from a single sample in a study of cytomegalovirus exposure and HLA in healthy donors. Amplification used 60 Vbeta primers and 13 Jbeta primers. This table comes from immunoSEQ multiplex PCR, and its TCRdb copy is limited to in-frame clones, with some not included. This sample has 150,000 to 200,000 clones, with less than 85% found just once. Sequencing was done on a sample of PBMCs. All receptors come from a man aged 40-50 years in good health and CMV-seronegative.

The chain is built from TRBV6-5 and TRBJ1-6, with D unresolved. The CDR3 runs to 14 residues. The germline V gene encodes CDR1 MNHEY and CDR2 SVGAGI. V was cut by 7 bases and J by 7 bases, with 14 bases left in between. CDR3 sequence (DNA): TGTGCCAGCACTGTCGGAGTGATGAATTCACCCCTCCACTTT. It is translated as CASTVGVMNSPLHF.

This rearrangement joins TRBV5-1 to TRBJ2-5; 9 bases line up with TRBD1. This CDR3 spans 14 amino acids. Germline trimming cut 4 bases from V and 5 bases from J; bases unmatched to any gene: 6. The germline CDR1 and CDR2 sequences are SGHRS and YFSETQ. CDR3 nucleotide sequence: TGCGCCAGCAGCCCCGGGACAGGGCGGGAGACCCAGTACTTC. Its translation is CASSPGTGRETQYF.

The rearrangement uses TRBV6-5 and TRBJ1-3; TRBD1 matches 7 bases. The CDR3 is 16 residues long. The V and J ends lost 0 bases and 4 bases, in that order; junction bases with no gene match: 6. The germline V gene has CDR1 MNHEY and CDR2 SVGAGI. For the CDR3, the DNA is TGTGCCAGCAGTTACTCGAGCAGGGGGTGGGGAAACACCATATATTTT. This translates into CASSYSSRGWGNTIYF.

A remark on this clone: Since the CDR3 does not end with the conserved phenylalanine or tryptophan, this likely comes from a read error. This CDR3 reads CASSLRDYGYTL. As DNA, the CDR3 is TGTGCCAGCAGCTTGCGTGACTATGGCTACACCCTC. The V and J genes are TRBV5-6 and TRBJ1-2; no clear D gene. V lost 1 base to trimming and J lost 3 bases, with 4 bases between them. The germline V gene encodes CDR1 SGHDT and CDR2 YYEEEE. The CDR3 sequence is 12 residues long.

This clone was counted between two and nine times. The chain carries TRBV7-8 and TRBJ2-1, with a possible D match to TRBD2 (5 bases). The V and J ends lost 5 bases and 5 bases respectively, with 10 bases between them. The CDR3 is made up of 13 amino acids. CDR1 and CDR2 from the germline V gene are SGHVS and FQNEAQ. CDR3 amino acids: CASSPPRDNEQFF. In nucleotides, the CDR3 is TGTGCCAGCAGCCCTCCGAGGGACAATGAGCAGTTCTTC.

This clone was detected a few times. At one end the junction does not follow the germline gene, possibly because of a read error. The J gene is TRBJ1-6, the V gene TRBV7-9; no definite D call. Per germline, CDR1 SEHNR and CDR2 FQNEAQ (reference sequence). This CDR3 contains 15 residues. The CDR3 protein is CSSSPPGNPNSPLHF. The CDR3 DNA reads as TGTTCCAGCAGCCCCCCGGGGAATCCAAATTCACCCCTCCACTTT. Based on the CDR3 plus reference TRBV7-9 and TRBJ1-6, the full variable domain is DTGVSQNPRHKITKRGQNVTFRCDPISEHNRLYWYRQTLGQGPEFLTYFQNEAQLEKSRLLSDRFSAERPKGSFSTLEIQRTEQGDSAMYLCSSSPPGNPNSPLHFGNGTRLTVT.

Here the CDR3 DNA reads TGTGCCAGTAGTTTGGACGGGGGAGGGACAGATACGCAGTATTTT. Its translation is CASSLDGGGTDTQYF. The V call is TRBV19, the J call TRBJ2-3; 7 bases match TRBD2. The CDR3 extends over 15 amino acids. Germline V lookup: CDR1 LNHDA, CDR2 SQIVND (reference sequence). V gave up 5 bases and J gave up 3 bases; unmatched junction bases: 8.

The J gene is TRBJ2-4, the V gene TRBV6-6, with 10 bases matching TRBD2. Per germline, CDR1 MNHNY and CDR2 SVGAGI (reference sequence). The CDR3 extends over 14 amino acids. The V segment lost 8 bases and the J segment 12 bases; nucleotides outside the gene matches: 13. The CDR3 is CASAIAGGPRAQYF. CDR3 DNA: TGTGCCAGCGCTATAGCGGGAGGCCCCAGGGCTCAGTACTTC.

This chain links TRBV19 with TRBJ2-1, with D uncertain. Between the trimmed V and J ends, which lost 3 bases and 4 bases, there was a span of 13 bases. This CDR3 has 15 amino acids. The germline V gene has CDR1 LNHDA and CDR2 SQIVND (reference sequence). The DNA of the CDR3 is TGTGCCAGTAGTATTGCGCAGCGAAAATACAATGAGCAGTTCTTC. Protein: CASSIAQRKYNEQFF.

The chain couples TRBV9 to TRBJ2-7; D is unclear. Germline V CDR1 and CDR2: SGDLS, YYNGEE. Trimming took off 0 bases at V and 6 bases at J, with 16 bases between the two ends. The CDR3 has 15 residues. Here the CDR3 reads CASSVDPLVLGEQYF. Written as DNA, the CDR3 is TGTGCCAGCAGCGTAGACCCCCTAGTTTTAGGCGAGCAGTACTTC.

The V and J genes are TRBV5-4 and TRBJ2-5, with TRBD2 identical over 10 bases. The CDR3 has 15 residues. Trimming removed 6 bases from V and 2 bases from J; junction bases left unmatched: 7. The germline V gene has CDR1 SGHNT and CDR2 YYREEE (reference sequence). The CDR3 sequence: CASTRGTSVQETQYF. The CDR3 bases are TGTGCCAGCACCCGAGGGACTAGCGTGCAAGAGACCCAGTACTTC.

V and J are TRBV21-1 and TRBJ1-2. TRBV21-1 is a known pseudogene. The CDR3 spans 13 residues. CDR3 DNA sequence: TGTGCCAGCAGCTTGCGGGGGGTCTATGGCTACACCTTC. Encoded protein: CASSLRGVYGYTF.

The genes are TRBV5-1 and TRBJ2-7, with D possibly being TRBD1 (5 bases). CDR1 SGHRS and CDR2 YFSETQ come from the germline V gene. This CDR3 region has 14 residues. With 5 bases removed from V and 5 bases from J, the gap between germline ends came to 17 bases. This CDR3 is CASSQDGLGDEQYF. The CDR3 DNA is TGCGCCAGCAGTCAGGACGGCCTAGGGGACGAGCAGTACTTC.

The chain links TRBV5-4 to TRBJ2-1; TRBD2 matches at 13 bases. The length of the CDR3 is 17 residues. CDR1 is SGHNT and CDR2 is YYREEE in the germline V gene (reference sequence). J gave up 0 bases and V 3 bases, and 3 bases lay outside the gene matches. CDR3 in DNA: TGTGCCAGCAGCTCCCGGACTAGCGGGAGCTCCTACAATGAGCAGTTCTTC. This sequence encodes CASSSRTSGSSYNEQFF.

The CDR3 reads CASRLAGSMAETQYF. CDR3 sequence (DNA): TGCGCCAGCCGACTAGCGGGGTCGATGGCAGAGACCCAGTACTTC. V gene TRBV5-1 combines with J gene TRBJ2-5; 11 nucleotides agree with TRBD2. Germline loops: CDR1 SGHRS, CDR2 YFSETQ. There are 15 residues in the CDR3. V lost 7 bases to trimming and J lost 4 bases; unmatched junction nucleotides: 9. Full variable domain (missing parts from reference TRBV5-1 and TRBJ2-5): KAGVTQTPRYLIKTRGQQVTLSCSPISGHRSVSWYQQTPGQGLQFLFEYFSETQRNKGNFPGRFSGRQFSNSRSEMNVSTLELGDSALYLCASRLAGSMAETQYFGPGTRLLVL.